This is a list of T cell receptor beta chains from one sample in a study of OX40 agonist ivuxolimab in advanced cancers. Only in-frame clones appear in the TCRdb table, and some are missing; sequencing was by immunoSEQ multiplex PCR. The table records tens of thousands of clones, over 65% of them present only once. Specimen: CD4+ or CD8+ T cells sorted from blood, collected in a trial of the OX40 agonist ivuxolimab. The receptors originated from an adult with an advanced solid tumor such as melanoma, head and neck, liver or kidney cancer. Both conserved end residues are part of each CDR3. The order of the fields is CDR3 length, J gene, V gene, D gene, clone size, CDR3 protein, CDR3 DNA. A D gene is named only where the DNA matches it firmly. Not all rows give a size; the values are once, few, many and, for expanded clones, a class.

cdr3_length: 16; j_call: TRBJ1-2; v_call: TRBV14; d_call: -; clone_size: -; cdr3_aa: CASSFSRDTITYGYTF; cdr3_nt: TGTGCCAGCAGCTTCTCCCGGGACACGATTACCTATGGCTACACCTTC
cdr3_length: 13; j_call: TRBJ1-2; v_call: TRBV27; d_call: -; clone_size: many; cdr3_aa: CASSLNGNYGYTF; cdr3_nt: TGTGCCAGCAGTTTAAACGGCAACTATGGCTACACCTTC
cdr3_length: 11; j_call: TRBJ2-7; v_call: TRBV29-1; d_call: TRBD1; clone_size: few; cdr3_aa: CSGGQGVEQYF; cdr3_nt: TGCAGCGGGGGACAGGGGGTTGAGCAGTACTTC
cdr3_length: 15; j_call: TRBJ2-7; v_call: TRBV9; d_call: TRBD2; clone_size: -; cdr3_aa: CASSVEAGGGDEQYF; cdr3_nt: TGTGCCAGCAGCGTAGAAGCGGGGGGCGGGGACGAGCAGTACTTC
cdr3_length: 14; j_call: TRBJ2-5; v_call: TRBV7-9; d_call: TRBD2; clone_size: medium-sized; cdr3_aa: CASTSLAGGGNQYF; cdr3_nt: TGTGCCAGCACCAGCCTAGCGGGGGGAGGGAACCAGTACTTC
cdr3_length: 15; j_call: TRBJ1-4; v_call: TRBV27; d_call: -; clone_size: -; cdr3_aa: CASSSPVSGNEKLFF; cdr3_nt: TGTGCCAGCAGTTCACCGGTCTCGGGGAATGAAAAACTGTTTTTT
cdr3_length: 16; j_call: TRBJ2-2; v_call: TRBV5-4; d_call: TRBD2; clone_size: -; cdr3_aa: CAIRGLAGVDTGELFF; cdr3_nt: TGTGCCATCCGGGGACTAGCGGGGGTAGACACCGGGGAGCTGTTTTTT
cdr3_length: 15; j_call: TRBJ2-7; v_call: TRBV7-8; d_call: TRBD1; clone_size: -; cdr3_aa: CASSPGTGGDPEQYF; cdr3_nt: TGTGCCAGCAGCCCGGGGACAGGGGGCGACCCCGAGCAGTACTTC
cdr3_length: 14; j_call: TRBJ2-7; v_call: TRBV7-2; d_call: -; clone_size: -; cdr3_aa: CASSSLGYAFEQYF; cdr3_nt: TGTGCCAGCAGCTCATTGGGGTACGCTTTCGAGCAGTACTTC
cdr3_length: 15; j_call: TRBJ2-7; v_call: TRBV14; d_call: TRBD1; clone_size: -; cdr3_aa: CASSSYRGPRYEQYF; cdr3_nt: TGTGCCAGCAGCTCCTACAGGGGTCCCCGCTACGAGCAGTACTTC
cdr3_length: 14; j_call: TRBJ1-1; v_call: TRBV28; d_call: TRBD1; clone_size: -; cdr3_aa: CASSPDRVNTEAFF; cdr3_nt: TGTGCCAGCAGTCCTGACAGGGTGAACACTGAAGCTTTCTTT
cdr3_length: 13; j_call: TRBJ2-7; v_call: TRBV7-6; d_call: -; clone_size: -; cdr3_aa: CASSALGAGEQYF; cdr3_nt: TGTGCCAGCAGCGCATTAGGGGCGGGCGAGCAGTACTTC
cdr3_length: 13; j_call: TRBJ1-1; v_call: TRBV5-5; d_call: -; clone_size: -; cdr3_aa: CASSLGTHTEAFF; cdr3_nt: TGTGCCAGCAGCTTGGGGACTCACACTGAAGCTTTCTTT
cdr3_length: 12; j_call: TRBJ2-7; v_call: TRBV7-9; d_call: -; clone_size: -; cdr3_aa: CASSQSTYEQYF; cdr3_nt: TGTGCCAGCAGCCAATCCACCTACGAGCAGTACTTC
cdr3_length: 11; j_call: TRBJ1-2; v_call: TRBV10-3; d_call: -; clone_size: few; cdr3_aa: CAISESYGYTF; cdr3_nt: TGTGCCATCAGTGAGAGCTATGGCTACACCTTC
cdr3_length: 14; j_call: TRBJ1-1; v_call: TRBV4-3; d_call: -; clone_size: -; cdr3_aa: CASSQEEVETEAFF; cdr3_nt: TGCGCCAGCAGCCAAGAAGAGGTGGAAACTGAAGCTTTCTTT
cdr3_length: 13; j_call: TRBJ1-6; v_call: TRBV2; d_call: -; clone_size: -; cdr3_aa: CASSLIYNSPLHF; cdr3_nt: TGTGCCAGCAGTTTAATCTATAATTCACCCCTCCACTTT
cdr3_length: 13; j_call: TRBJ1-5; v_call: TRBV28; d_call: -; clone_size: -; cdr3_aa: CASSLTVAGPQHF; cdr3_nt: TGTGCCAGCAGTTTAACTGTTGCGGGGCCCCAGCATTTT
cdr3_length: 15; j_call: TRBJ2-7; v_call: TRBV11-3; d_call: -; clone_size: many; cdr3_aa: CASSSIHSGPREQYF; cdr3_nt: TGTGCCAGCAGCTCAATACACTCGGGACCGAGGGAGCAGTACTTC
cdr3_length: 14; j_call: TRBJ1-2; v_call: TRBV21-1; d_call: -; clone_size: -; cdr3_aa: CASSLQAECYGYTF; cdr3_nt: TGTGCCAGCAGCTTGCAGGCGGAGTGCTATGGCTACACCTTC
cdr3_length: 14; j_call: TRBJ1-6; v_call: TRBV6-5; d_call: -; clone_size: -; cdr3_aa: CASSFSQGNSPLHF; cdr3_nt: TGTGCCAGCAGTTTTAGCCAGGGTAATTCACCCCTCCACTTT
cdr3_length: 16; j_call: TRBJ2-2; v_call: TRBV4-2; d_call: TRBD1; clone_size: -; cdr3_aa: CASSPRQGVGSGELFF; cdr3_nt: TGTGCCAGCAGCCCCCGACAGGGGGTAGGCTCCGGGGAGCTGTTTTTT
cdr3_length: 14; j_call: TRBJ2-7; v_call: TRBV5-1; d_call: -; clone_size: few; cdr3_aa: CASSLRGTGYEQYF; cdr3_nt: TGCGCCAGCAGCTTGCGGGGTACGGGCTACGAGCAGTACTTC
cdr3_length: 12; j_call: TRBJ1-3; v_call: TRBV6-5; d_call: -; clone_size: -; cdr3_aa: CASRPGGNTIYF; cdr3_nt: TGTGCCAGCAGGCCTGGAGGAAACACCATATATTTT
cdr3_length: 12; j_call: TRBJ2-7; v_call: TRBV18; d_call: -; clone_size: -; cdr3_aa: CASSPISTEQYF; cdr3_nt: TGTGCCAGCTCACCCATTTCAACCGAGCAGTACTTC
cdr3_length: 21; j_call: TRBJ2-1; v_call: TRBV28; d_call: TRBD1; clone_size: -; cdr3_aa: CASSLHFDRVPLLSSYNEQFF; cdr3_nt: TGTGCCAGCAGCCTCCATTTCGACAGGGTCCCCCTGCTTAGCTCCTACAATGAGCAGTTCTTC
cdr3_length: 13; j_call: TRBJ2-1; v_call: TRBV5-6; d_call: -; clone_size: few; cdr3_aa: CASSRGSLNEQFF; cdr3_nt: TGTGCCAGCAGCCGAGGTAGCCTGAATGAGCAGTTCTTC
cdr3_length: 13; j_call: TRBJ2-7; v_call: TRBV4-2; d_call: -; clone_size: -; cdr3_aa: CASSLGGDYEQYF; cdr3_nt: TGTGCCAGCAGCTTGGGCGGGGACTACGAGCAGTACTTC
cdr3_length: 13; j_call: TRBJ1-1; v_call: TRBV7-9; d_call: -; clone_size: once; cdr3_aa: CASSPMGRPEAFF; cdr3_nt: TGTGCCAGCAGCCCGATGGGGCGTCCCGAGGCTTTCTTT
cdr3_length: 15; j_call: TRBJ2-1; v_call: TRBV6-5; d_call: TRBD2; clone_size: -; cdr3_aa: CASSSGTSVYNEQFF; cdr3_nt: TGTGCCAGCAGTTCCGGGACTAGCGTCTACAATGAGCAGTTCTTC
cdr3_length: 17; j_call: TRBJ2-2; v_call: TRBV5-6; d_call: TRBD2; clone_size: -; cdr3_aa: CASSSFSGGRNTGELFF; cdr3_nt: TGTGCCAGCAGCTCATTTAGCGGGGGCCGTAACACCGGGGAGCTGTTTTTT
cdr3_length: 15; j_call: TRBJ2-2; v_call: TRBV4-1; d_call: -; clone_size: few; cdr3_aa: CASSQDGGNTGELFF; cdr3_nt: TGCGCCAGCAGCCAAGATGGGGGGAACACCGGGGAGCTGTTTTTT
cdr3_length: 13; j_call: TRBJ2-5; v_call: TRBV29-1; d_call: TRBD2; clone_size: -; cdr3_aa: CSVVSGGGETQYF; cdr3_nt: TGCAGCGTTGTAAGCGGGGGGGGAGAGACCCAGTACTTC
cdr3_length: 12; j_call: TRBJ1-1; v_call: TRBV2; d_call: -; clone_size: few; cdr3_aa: CASSVGSTEAFF; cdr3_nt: TGTGCCAGCAGTGTCGGGAGCACTGAAGCTTTCTTT
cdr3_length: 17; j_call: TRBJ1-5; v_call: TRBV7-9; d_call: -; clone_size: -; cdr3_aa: CASSFVTGGVGNQPQHF; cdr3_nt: TGTGCCAGCAGCTTTGTTACGGGGGGAGTTGGCAATCAGCCCCAGCATTTT
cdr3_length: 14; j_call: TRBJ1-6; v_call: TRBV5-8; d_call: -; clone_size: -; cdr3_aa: CASSPSINRAPLHF; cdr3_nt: TGTGCCAGCAGCCCCTCCATAAACAGGGCACCCCTCCACTTT
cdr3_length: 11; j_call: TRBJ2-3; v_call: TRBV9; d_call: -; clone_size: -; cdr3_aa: CASSQGSTQYF; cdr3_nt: TGTGCCAGCAGCCAGGGAAGTACGCAGTATTTT
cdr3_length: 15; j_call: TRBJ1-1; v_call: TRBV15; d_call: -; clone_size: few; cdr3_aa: CATSPERQGRTEAFF; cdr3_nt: TGTGCCACCAGCCCCGAGAGGCAGGGCCGAACTGAAGCTTTCTTT
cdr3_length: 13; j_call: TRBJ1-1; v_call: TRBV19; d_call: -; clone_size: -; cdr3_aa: CASSIGGRSEAFF; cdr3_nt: TGTGCCAGTAGTATAGGGGGACGGTCTGAAGCTTTCTTT
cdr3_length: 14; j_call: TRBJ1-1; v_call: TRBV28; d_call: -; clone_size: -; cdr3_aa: CASSFPAENTEAFF; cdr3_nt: TGTGCCAGCAGCTTCCCGGCAGAGAACACTGAAGCTTTCTTT
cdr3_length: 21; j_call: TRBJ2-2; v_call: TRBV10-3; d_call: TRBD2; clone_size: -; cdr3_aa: CAISLSLSGLAGQTNTGELFF; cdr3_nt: TGTGCCATCAGCCTAAGCCTCTCGGGACTAGCGGGCCAAACGAACACCGGGGAGCTGTTTTTT
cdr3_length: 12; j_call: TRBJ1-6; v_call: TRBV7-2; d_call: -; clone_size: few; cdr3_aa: CASSFFNSPLHF; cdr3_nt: TGTGCCAGCAGCTTCTTTAATTCACCCCTCCACTTT
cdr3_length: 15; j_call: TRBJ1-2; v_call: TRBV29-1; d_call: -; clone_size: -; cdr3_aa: CSVPGLGHPHYGYTF; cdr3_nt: TGCAGCGTCCCCGGTCTGGGACACCCGCACTATGGCTACACCTTC
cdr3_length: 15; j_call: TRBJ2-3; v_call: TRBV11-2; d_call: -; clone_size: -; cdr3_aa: CASSLFGGATDTQYF; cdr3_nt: TGTGCCAGCAGCTTATTTGGAGGGGCCACAGATACGCAGTATTTT
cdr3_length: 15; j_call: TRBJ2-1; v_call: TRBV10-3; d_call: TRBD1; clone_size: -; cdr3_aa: CAGAGGQSSYNEQFF; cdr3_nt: TGTGCCGGAGCAGGGGGACAGAGCTCCTACAATGAGCAGTTCTTC
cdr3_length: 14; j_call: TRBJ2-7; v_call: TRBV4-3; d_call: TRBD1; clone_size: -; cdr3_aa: CASSQTGGSYEQYF; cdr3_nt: TGCGCCAGCAGCCAAACAGGGGGTTCCTACGAGCAGTACTTC
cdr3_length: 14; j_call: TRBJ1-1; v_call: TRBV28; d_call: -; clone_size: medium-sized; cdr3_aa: CASASTGLNTEAFF; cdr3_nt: TGTGCCAGCGCCTCGACGGGGTTGAACACTGAAGCTTTCTTT
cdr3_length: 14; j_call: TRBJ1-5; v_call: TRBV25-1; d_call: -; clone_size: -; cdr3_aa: CASSDGGGNQPQHF; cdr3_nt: TGTGCCAGCAGTGACGGAGGGGGCAATCAGCCCCAGCATTTT
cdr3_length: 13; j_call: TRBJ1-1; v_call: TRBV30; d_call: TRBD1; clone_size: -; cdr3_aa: CAWTPGGRTEAFF; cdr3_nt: TGTGCCTGGACTCCAGGGGGCCGCACTGAAGCTTTCTTT